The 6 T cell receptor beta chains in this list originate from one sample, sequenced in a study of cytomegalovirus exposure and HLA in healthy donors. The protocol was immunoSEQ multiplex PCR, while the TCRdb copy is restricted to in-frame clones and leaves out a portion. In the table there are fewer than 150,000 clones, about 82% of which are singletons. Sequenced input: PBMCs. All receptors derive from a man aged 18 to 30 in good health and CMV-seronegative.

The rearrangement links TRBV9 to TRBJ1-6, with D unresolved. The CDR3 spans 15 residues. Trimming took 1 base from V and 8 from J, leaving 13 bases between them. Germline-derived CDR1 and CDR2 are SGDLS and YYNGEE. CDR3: CASSVKEGVDSPLHF. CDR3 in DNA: TGTGCCAGCAGCGTAAAGGAGGGTGTGGATTCACCCCTCCACTTT.

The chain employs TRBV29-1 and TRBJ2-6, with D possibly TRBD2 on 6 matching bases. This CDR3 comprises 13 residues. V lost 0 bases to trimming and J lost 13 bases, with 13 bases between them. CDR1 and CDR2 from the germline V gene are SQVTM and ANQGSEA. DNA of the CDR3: TGCAGCGTTGAAGATCGTAAGGGGAGGGTCCTGACTTTC. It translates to CSVEDRKGRVLTF.

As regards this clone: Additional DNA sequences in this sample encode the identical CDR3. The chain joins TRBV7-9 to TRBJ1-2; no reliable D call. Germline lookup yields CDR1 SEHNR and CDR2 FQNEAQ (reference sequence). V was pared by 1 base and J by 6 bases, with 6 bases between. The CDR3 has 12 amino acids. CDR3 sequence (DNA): TGTGCCAGCAGCTTAGATGGAGATGGCTACACCTTC. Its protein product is CASSLDGDGYTF.

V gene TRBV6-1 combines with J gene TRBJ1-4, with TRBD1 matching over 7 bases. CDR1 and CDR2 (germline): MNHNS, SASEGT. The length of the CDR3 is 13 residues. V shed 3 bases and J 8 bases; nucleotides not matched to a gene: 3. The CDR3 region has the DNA TGTGCCAGCAGTGAGACAGGGAGCGAAAAACTGTTTTTT. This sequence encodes CASSETGSEKLFF.

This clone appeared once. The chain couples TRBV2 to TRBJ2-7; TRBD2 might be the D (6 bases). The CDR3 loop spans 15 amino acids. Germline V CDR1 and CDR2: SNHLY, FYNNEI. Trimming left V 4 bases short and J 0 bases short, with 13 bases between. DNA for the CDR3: TGTGCCAGCAGTGGACCAAGCGGGTCCTCCTACGAGCAGTACTTC. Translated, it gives CASSGPSGSSYEQYF.

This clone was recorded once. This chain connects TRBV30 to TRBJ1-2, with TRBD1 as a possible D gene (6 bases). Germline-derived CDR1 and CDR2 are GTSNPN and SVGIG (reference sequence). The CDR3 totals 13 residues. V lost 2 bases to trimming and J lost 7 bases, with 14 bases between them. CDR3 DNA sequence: TGTGCCTGGAGTCTACAGGGTGGGGCTGGCTACACCTTC. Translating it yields CAWSLQGGAGYTF.